Shown below are 11 T cell receptor beta chains from a single sample sequenced in a study of blood T cell repertoires in COVID-19. The protocol was immunoSEQ multiplex PCR, while the TCRdb copy is restricted to in-frame clones and leaves out a portion. The sample records approximately 300,000 clones, more than 85% being singletons. Sequenced sample: PBMCs or T cells enriched from blood (not recorded which). These TCRs come from a woman between 25 and 40 years old who had recovered from COVID-19.

The rearrangement joins TRBV10-3 to TRBJ2-1; D possibly corresponds to TRBD2 (6 bases). There are 15 residues in the CDR3. Looked up from germline, CDR1 is ENHRY and CDR2 is SYGVKD. V lost 2 bases to trimming and J lost 4 bases, with 12 bases between them. Here the CDR3 DNA reads TGTGCCATCAGTGAGGCGGGAAGCGGATACAATGAGCAGTTCTTC. It yields the protein CAISEAGSGYNEQFF.

This chain connects TRBV19 to TRBJ2-7, with 8 bases identical to TRBD1. The V and J ends lost 6 bases and 4 bases, in that order; junction bases with no gene match: 14. Germline V lookup: CDR1 LNHDA, CDR2 SQIVND (reference sequence). The length of the CDR3 is 16 residues. This CDR3 reads CASRRSTGTGFYEQYF. The CDR3 region has the DNA TGTGCCAGTAGGAGGTCGACCGGGACAGGTTTTTACGAGCAGTACTTC.

The chain employs TRBV7-2 and TRBJ2-6, with no clear D. The CDR3 has 13 residues. Germline CDR1 and CDR2: SGHTA and FQGNSA. The germline V and J ends were trimmed by 6 bases and 2 bases, with 5 bases remaining between them. CDR3 in amino acids: CASRSAGANVLTF. The CDR3 coding sequence is TGTGCCAGCAGGTCGGCTGGGGCCAACGTCCTGACTTTC. Full variable domain (outside the CDR3, taken from reference TRBV7-2 and TRBJ2-6): GAGVSQSPSNKVTEKGKDVELRCDPISGHTALYWYRQSLGQGLEFLIYFQGNSAPDKSGLPSDRFSAERTGGSVSTLTIQRTQQEDSAVYLCASRSAGANVLTFGAGSRLTVL.

The V and J genes are TRBV7-8 and TRBJ1-5; TRBD1 might be the D (5 bases). The V and J ends lost 8 bases and 1 base respectively, with 9 bases between them. CDR1 is SGHVS and CDR2 is FQNEAQ in the germline V gene. The CDR3 runs 13 residues. The CDR3 nucleotides read TGTGCCAGCGCCGGGGGGAGCAATCAGCCCCAGCATTTT. Its translation is CASAGGSNQPQHF. Based on the CDR3 plus reference TRBV7-8 and TRBJ1-5, the full variable domain is GAGVSQSPRYKVAKRGQDVALRCDPISGHVSLFWYQQALGQGPEFLTYFQNEAQLDKSGLPSDRFFAERPEGSVSTLKIQRTQQEDSAVYLCASAGGSNQPQHFGDGTRLSIL.

About this clone: This CDR3 is also generated by other DNA sequences in the sample. The V call is TRBV5-1, the J call TRBJ1-1; no firm D call. Germline V lookup: CDR1 SGHRS, CDR2 YFSETQ. V was clipped by 0 bases and J by 0 bases, with 6 bases between them. CDR3 length equals 14 residues. CDR3 nucleotide sequence: TGCGCCAGCAGCTTGGACCCGGTGAACACTGAAGCTTTCTTT. This sequence encodes CASSLDPVNTEAFF.

The chain has TRBV5-6 and TRBJ1-3, with D unresolved. Germline V gives CDR1 SGHDT, CDR2 YYEEEE. The CDR3 consists of 16 residues. Trimming shortened V by 3 bases and J by 3 bases, and 16 bases separated the two germline ends. The CDR3 coding sequence is TGTGCCAGCAGCTCCGCAACGGCGGGGTATGGAAACACCATATATTTT. As protein: CASSSATAGYGNTIYF.

The chain links TRBV27 to TRBJ2-7; 9 nucleotides agree with TRBD1. V shed 3 bases and J 5 bases; nucleotides not matched to a gene: 5. This CDR3 comprises 14 residues. The germline V gene has CDR1 MNHEY and CDR2 SMNVEV (reference sequence). CDR3 nucleotide sequence: TGTGCCAGCAGTTTTATACAGGGGGCCCACGAGCAGTACTTC. Its translation: CASSFIQGAHEQYF.

This clone was counted once. The chain combines TRBV15 with TRBJ1-5; no definite D call. Germline assignment: CDR1 LNHNV and CDR2 YYDKDF (reference sequence). Trimming took off 0 bases at V and 7 bases at J, with 7 bases between the two ends. The CDR3 consists of 13 residues. This CDR3 reads CATSRDIEQPQHF. The CDR3 nucleotides are TGTGCCACCAGCAGAGATATAGAACAGCCCCAGCATTTT.

The chain combines TRBV7-2 with TRBJ2-2; D not certain. V was shortened by 6 bases and J by 0 bases, with 11 bases between the two germline ends. CDR1 SGHTA and CDR2 FQGNSA come from the germline V gene. This CDR3 contains 15 residues. CDR3 residues: CASRRRAANTGELFF. DNA of the CDR3: TGTGCCAGCAGGCGTAGAGCCGCGAACACCGGGGAGCTGTTTTTT.

V and J are TRBV4-1 and TRBJ2-6, with 7 bases that match TRBD1. This CDR3 is built from 16 residues. Unmatched junction bases numbered 2, after V lost 0 bases and J lost 3 bases. Germline CDR1 and CDR2: MGHRA and YSYEKL. For the CDR3, the DNA is TGCGCCAGCAGCCAAGAACAGGGGTTTGGGGCCAACGTCCTGACTTTC. As protein: CASSQEQGFGANVLTF.

This clone was observed a single time. The rearrangement links TRBV7-8 to TRBJ1-6; unclear D gene. The CDR3 spans 15 residues. V lost 1 base and J 8 bases, leaving 12 bases between the germline ends. Germline V gene sequence: CDR1 SGHVS, CDR2 FQNEAQ. In DNA, the CDR3 is TGTGCCAGCAGCTTAGGCGACGGCGGATATTCACCCCTCCACTTT. Translated: CASSLGDGGYSPLHF.